This record concerns one T cell receptor (beta chain) sequence. Its antigen is unknown. This sample is part of a study of shared clonotypes between healthy human individuals. Whole-study findings and limits: Generally, naive subsets came out with larger estimated richness than memory subsets. In this cohort, only blood was sampled, and tissue repertoires likely differ.

Genomic DNA belonging to each subset was distributed in equal measure over several immunoSEQ plates. Generated by immunoSEQ multiplex PCR, the TCRdb table keeps only in-frame clones and is missing some. The data show some 1.4 million clones, 95% to 97% seen once. V gave up 2 bases and J gave up 3 bases, with 7 bases separating them. CDR1 is GTSNPN, CDR2 SVGIG, per germline (reference sequence). The CDR3 has 13 amino acids. The donors, all of them Caucasian adults, lived in Nashville, Tennessee. The TCR originated in a man younger than 45 in good health. The material sequenced was naive CD4+ T cells sorted from blood. The subset denotes: CD45RA+ positively selected. The V and J genes are TRBV30 and TRBJ2-2; D might be TRBD1 (5 bases). This CDR3 reads CAWSHRYTGELFF. The CDR3 DNA sequence: TGTGCCTGGAGTCACAGGTACACCGGGGAGCTGTTTTTT.